The 12 T cell receptor beta chains below come from one sample, sequenced in a study of blood T cell repertoires in COVID-19. Profiled with immunoSEQ multiplex PCR; TCRdb holds only in-frame clones, not every one. This repertoire shows roughly 220,000 clones, roughly 88% found once; its top ten account for about 15%. The material sequenced was PBMCs or T cells enriched from blood (not recorded which). These receptors were collected from a woman aged 45-60 years with acute COVID-19.

This rearrangement joins TRBV5-1 to TRBJ1-1; 8 bases are shared with TRBD1. V lost 0 bases to trimming and J lost 2 bases; unmatched junction nucleotides: 3. Germline loops: CDR1 SGHRS, CDR2 YFSETQ. This CDR3 has 15 amino acids. For the CDR3, the DNA is TGCGCCAGCAGCTTGGGGGACAGGCCAAACACTGAAGCTTTCTTT. Its translation is CASSLGDRPNTEAFF. Supplemented by reference TRBV5-1 and TRBJ1-1, the full variable domain reads KAGVTQTPRYLIKTRGQQVTLSCSPISGHRSVSWYQQTPGQGLQFLFEYFSETQRNKGNFPGRFSGRQFSNSRSEMNVSTLELGDSALYLCASSLGDRPNTEAFFGQGTRLTVV.

The chain is built from TRBV7-9 and TRBJ2-7; TRBD1 might be the D (5 bases). The germline V gene has CDR1 SEHNR and CDR2 FQNEAQ (reference sequence). The CDR3 covers 14 residues. Trimming cost V 1 base and J 4 bases, with 11 bases left between them. This chain's CDR3 is CASSLGGALYEQYF. The CDR3 coding sequence is TGTGCCAGCAGCTTAGGGGGCGCTTTATACGAGCAGTACTTC.

A single count supports this clone. The J gene is TRBJ1-2, the V gene TRBV13, with 10 bases matching TRBD1. The V gene's germline CDR1 is PRHDT and CDR2 FYEKMQ (reference sequence). The CDR3 is made up of 16 amino acids. The V and J ends lost 5 bases and 8 bases, in that order; junction bases with no gene match: 14. CDR3 sequence reads: CASSHKAGTGVRGYTF. Here the CDR3 DNA reads TGTGCCAGCAGCCACAAAGCCGGGACAGGGGTTCGGGGCTACACCTTC.

The chain is built from TRBV2 and TRBJ2-7; possible D gene TRBD2, 7 bases. Between the trimmed V and J ends, which lost 4 bases and 6 bases, there was a span of 13 bases. The CDR3 loop spans 13 amino acids. Germline V gives CDR1 SNHLY, CDR2 FYNNEI. The CDR3 region has the DNA TGTGCCAGCAGTGTGAGCGGGACAAGCGAGCAGTACTTC. Translation: CASSVSGTSEQYF.

The chain combines TRBV6-5 with TRBJ2-5; D not certain. Germline V CDR1 and CDR2: MNHEY, SVGAGI. Trimming cost V 0 bases and J 1 base, with 12 bases left between them. This CDR3 region has 16 residues. The CDR3 region is CASSYSYRGGQETQYF. In DNA, the CDR3 is TGTGCCAGCAGTTACTCATACCGCGGCGGCCAAGAGACCCAGTACTTC.

This clone was found once. The DNA of the CDR3 is TGTGCCAGCAGCCAGGTCCCGCCAACGGGTGGCTACACCTTC. Its protein product is CASSQVPPTGGYTF. The chain recombines TRBV4-2 with TRBJ1-2; D gene ambiguous. This CDR3 is 14 amino acids long. The V end lost 3 bases, the J end lost 7 bases, and 15 bases lay between the germline ends. Germline loops: CDR1 LGHNA, CDR2 YNFKEQ.

The gene calls are TRBV6-2 or TRBV6-3 and TRBJ2-3, with 7 nucleotides matching TRBD2. The CDR3 extends over 15 amino acids. From germline, CDR1 is MNHEY and CDR2 SVGEGT. With 4 bases clipped from V and 3 bases from J, the junction kept 7 bases outside the gene matches. The CDR3 loop reads CASSFLAAKTDTQYF. In nucleotides, the CDR3 is TGTGCCAGCAGTTTCCTAGCGGCTAAGACAGATACGCAGTATTTT.

This chain joins TRBV27 and TRBJ1-5; D not resolved. The CDR3 runs 16 residues. With 4 bases removed from V and 8 bases from J, the gap between germline ends came to 21 bases. CDR1 and CDR2 (germline): MNHEY, SMNVEV (reference sequence). Written as DNA, the CDR3 is TGTGCCAGCAGTTCCGGGAGCGGCGGTAGGCGAGAGCCCCAGCATTTT. This gives the protein CASSSGSGGRREPQHF.

This sequence joins TRBV6-5 and TRBJ1-3, with D tentatively TRBD1 (5 bases). The germline CDR1 and CDR2 sequences are MNHEY and SVGAGI. This CDR3 comprises 14 residues. The ends were cut back, 6 bases at V and 0 bases at J, with 9 bases in the middle. The CDR3 is CASRTGTSGNTIYF. The CDR3 DNA reads TGTGCCAGCAGAACAGGCACCTCTGGAAACACCATATATTTT.

The genes are TRBV27 and TRBJ2-3; TRBD2 aligns across 7 bases. The V gene end was trimmed by 6 bases and the J gene end by 4 bases; junction bases not matched to a gene: 7. Germline-derived CDR1 and CDR2 are MNHEY and SMNVEV (reference sequence). This CDR3 is built from 14 residues. The CDR3 region is CASSLGGVADTQYF. The CDR3 nucleotides read TGTGCCAGCAGCCTGGGAGGGGTGGCAGATACGCAGTATTTT.

The chain uses TRBV11-3 and TRBJ2-2, with 8 bases matching TRBD1. Germline values: CDR1 SGHNT, CDR2 YENEEA. The length of the CDR3 is 16 residues. Trimming cost V 5 bases and J 5 bases; bases outside gene matches: 10. CDR3 amino acids: CASSPGQGSQTGELFF. CDR3 in DNA: TGTGCCAGCAGCCCCGGACAGGGCTCCCAGACCGGGGAGCTGTTTTTT.

The chain combines TRBV10-3 with TRBJ2-1; possible D gene TRBD2, 5 bases. The V gene lost 5 bases and the J gene lost 8 bases, with 16 bases spanning the gap. The CDR3 is 14 amino acids. CDR1 is ENHRY, CDR2 SYGVKD, per germline. CDR3 sequence reads: CAISTDSFGYEQFF. CDR3 nucleotides: TGTGCCATCAGTACGGACTCCTTCGGCTATGAGCAGTTCTTC.